The clone carrying this T cell receptor beta chain was counted a single time. Its antigen is not identified. Compared with germline, one end of the junction differs, possibly owing to a read error. The V gene's germline CDR1 is LNHDA and CDR2 SQIVND (reference sequence). This CDR3 is 14 amino acids long. These data are taken from a study of T cell responses to AZD1222 COVID-19 vaccine. Notes on the study in general: Recipients of two AZD1222 doses showed rising Spike-specific TCR breadth and depth.

Sequencing was performed with immunoSEQ multiplex PCR; in TCRdb, only in-frame clones are kept and a portion is missing. The profile covers approximately 140,000 clones, with 75% to 90% appearing a single time and 1.5% to 2% taken by the ten largest. This sequence originates from an adult who received the AZD1222 COVID-19 vaccine. Sequenced here: peripheral blood, sampled 28 days after the second AZD1222 dose. The chain recombines TRBV19 with TRBJ1-5; unclear D gene. CDR3 DNA: TGTGCCAGTAGTATCTCTGAGGGCAACCAGCCCCAGCATTTT. This gives the protein CASSISEGNQPQHF.